Each of the 11 T cell receptor beta chains below was sequenced from the same sample in a study of blood T cell repertoires in COVID-19. Assay used: immunoSEQ multiplex PCR; TCRdb lists only in-frame clones, some missing. The sample yields about 170,000 clones, around four fifths seen once. Sequences were obtained from peripheral blood. Receptors originate from an older woman with COVID-19, enrolled during active disease.

The chain combines TRBV9 with TRBJ2-7, with a tentative D call TRBD2 (6 bases). V shed 0 bases and J shed 1 base, with 8 bases lying between them. The CDR3 has 14 amino acids. Germline-derived CDR1 and CDR2 are SGDLS and YYNGEE. DNA of the CDR3: TGTGCCAGCAGCGTAGGGGACTGGTCCTACGAGCAGTACGTC. Its protein product is CASSVGDWSYEQYV.

The J gene is TRBJ2-4, the V gene TRBV7-6; 7 bases are shared with TRBD2. V was pared by 4 bases and J by 1 base, with 4 bases of the junction left unmatched. Germline loops: CDR1 SGHVS, CDR2 FNYEAQ. CDR3 size: 15 residues. DNA of the CDR3: TGTGCCAGCAGCTCGACCGGGGGGGCCAAAAACATTCAGTACTTC. Translating it yields CASSSTGGAKNIQYF.

This chain links TRBV30 with TRBJ2-5; 12 nucleotides align to TRBD2. CDR1 and CDR2 (germline): GTSNPN, SVGIG (reference sequence). The CDR3 sequence is 12 residues long. V lost 7 bases to trimming and J lost 5 bases; unmatched junction nucleotides: 2. The CDR3 DNA is TGTGCCTCTAGCGGGGGGGCCGAGACCCAGTACTTC. It codes for CASSGGAETQYF.

V usage is TRBV5-1 and J usage is TRBJ1-2; TRBD1 aligns across 8 bases. V was clipped by 5 bases and J by 4 bases; unmatched bases: 7. Germline V gives CDR1 SGHRS, CDR2 YFSETQ. The CDR3 is 14 amino acids. In DNA form, the CDR3 reads TGCGCCAGCAGGCAGACAGGGGACACCTATGGCTACACCTTC. It encodes CASRQTGDTYGYTF. Complete variable domain (other parts from reference TRBV5-1 and TRBJ1-2): KAGVTQTPRYLIKTRGQQVTLSCSPISGHRSVSWYQQTPGQGLQFLFEYFSETQRNKGNFPGRFSGRQFSNSRSEMNVSTLELGDSALYLCASRQTGDTYGYTFGSGTRLTVV.

V and J are TRBV29-1 and TRBJ1-2; 8 bases fit TRBD1. Germline CDR1 reads SQVTM; CDR2 reads ANQGSEA. The CDR3 runs to 13 residues. The trim removed 7 bases at V and 2 bases at J, leaving 6 bases unmatched. The CDR3 loop reads CSAGQGVNYGYTF. CDR3 in DNA: TGCAGCGCCGGACAGGGAGTAAACTATGGCTACACCTTC.

The chain is built from TRBV29-1 and TRBJ1-2, with TRBD1 matching over 11 bases. The CDR3 loop spans 13 amino acids. Germline V gives CDR1 SQVTM, CDR2 ANQGSEA. V lost 7 bases to trimming and J lost 4 bases; unmatched junction nucleotides: 5. DNA for the CDR3: TGCAGCGCCGGGACAGGGGGTGGCTATGGCTACACCTTC. Its protein is CSAGTGGGYGYTF.

The J gene is TRBJ2-2, the V gene TRBV10-3; D is ambiguous. This CDR3 region has 14 residues. Germline V gene data show CDR1 as ENHRY and CDR2 as SYGVKD. V was cut by 6 bases and J by 1 base, with 9 bases left in between. The CDR3 coding sequence is TGTGCCATCAGGGCCAGTATGAACACCGGGGAGCTGTTTTTT. Its protein product is CAIRASMNTGELFF.

The gene calls are TRBV5-6 and TRBJ2-3; 11 bases map to TRBD2. Germline V CDR1 and CDR2: SGHDT, YYEEEE. The trim removed 4 bases at V and 6 bases at J, leaving 7 bases unmatched. The CDR3 runs 15 residues. CDR3 nucleotides: TGTGCCAGCAGCGCGAGACTAGCGGGGACGGATACGCAGTATTTT. The encoded protein is CASSARLAGTDTQYF.

The V call is TRBV5-1, the J call TRBJ1-1, with 7 bases identical to TRBD1. Germline CDR1 and CDR2: SGHRS and YFSETQ. Trimming at V came to 0 bases and at J to 7 bases, leaving 9 bases not matched to a gene. This CDR3 has 15 residues. This CDR3 is CASSLAVDRVGEAFF. DNA of the CDR3: TGCGCCAGCAGCTTGGCCGTTGACAGGGTGGGTGAAGCTTTCTTT.

V and J are TRBV3-1 (or the pseudogene TRBV3-2) and TRBJ2-7; possible D gene TRBD2, 6 bases. The germline V gene has CDR1 LGHDT and CDR2 YNNKEL (reference sequence). V was trimmed by 3 bases and J by 3 bases, leaving 6 bases between them. CDR3 length: 12 amino acids. CDR3: CASSQGGYEQYF. CDR3 nucleotide sequence: TGTGCCAGCAGCCAGGGGGGCTACGAGCAGTACTTC.

The V call is TRBV5-4, the J call TRBJ2-7; 9 nucleotides line up with TRBD2. The V segment lost 5 bases and the J segment 3 bases; nucleotides outside the gene matches: 6. This CDR3 region has 14 residues. Germline V CDR1 and CDR2: SGHNT, YYREEE (reference sequence). CDR3 nucleotide sequence: TGTGCCAGCAGTCGGGCGGGAGGGCTCTACGAGCAGTACTTC. Its translation: CASSRAGGLYEQYF.